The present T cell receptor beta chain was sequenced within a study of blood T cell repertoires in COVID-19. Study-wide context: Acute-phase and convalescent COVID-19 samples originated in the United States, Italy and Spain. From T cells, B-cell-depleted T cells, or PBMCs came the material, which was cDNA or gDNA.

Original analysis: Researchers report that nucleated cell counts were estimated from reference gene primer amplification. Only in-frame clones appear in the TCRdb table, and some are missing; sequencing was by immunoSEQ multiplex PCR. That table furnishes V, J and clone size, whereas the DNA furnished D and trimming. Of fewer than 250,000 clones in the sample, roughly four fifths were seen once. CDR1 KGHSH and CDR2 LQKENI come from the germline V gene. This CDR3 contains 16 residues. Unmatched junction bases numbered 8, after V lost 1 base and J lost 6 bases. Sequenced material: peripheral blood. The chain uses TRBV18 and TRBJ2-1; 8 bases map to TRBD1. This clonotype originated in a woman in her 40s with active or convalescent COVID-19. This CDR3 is CASSPLAQGAGNEQFF. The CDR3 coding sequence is TGTGCCAGCTCACCACTCGCCCAGGGGGCTGGCAATGAGCAGTTCTTC.